These 2 T cell receptor beta chains were sequenced from one sample in a study of regulatory T cells in long-lasting Graves disease. To make TCR beta libraries, researchers used iRepertoire HTBI primers and Arm-PCR of CDR3 regions. TCRdb recomputed calls from the multiplex PCR reads with MiXCR, one row per CDR3 protein. The table shows 400,000 to 500,000 distinct CDR3 sequences, with about 15% occurring only once. Regarding time point: newly diagnosed GD, antithyroid drugs for less than 3 months. From PBMCs, RNA was extracted and then used to make the TCR library. The same specimen was also included in a second study, on T cells in Graves' hyperthyroidism and ophthalmopathy.

The source was peripheral blood mononuclear cells (PBMCs), collected at new diagnosis, from a patient treated with antithyroid drugs. The receptors come from a woman aged 25 to 39 with Graves disease.

The V gene is TRBV19, the J gene TRBJ1-2; D is uncertain. The V gene lost 4 bases and the J gene lost 4 bases, with 10 bases spanning the gap. The length of the CDR3 is 13 residues. Germline V gene lookup returns CDR1 LNHDA and CDR2 SQIVND (reference sequence). CDR3 in amino acids: CASSTPGGYGYTF. CDR3 coding DNA: TGTGCCAGTAGTACCCCCGGAGGCTATGGCTACACCTTC. The full variable domain, completed using reference TRBV19 and TRBJ1-2, is DGGITQSPKYLFRKEGQNVTLSCEQNLNHDAMYWYRQDPGQGLRLIYYSQIVNDFQKGDIAEGYSVSREKKESFPLTVTSAQKNPTAFYLCASSTPGGYGYTFGSGTRLTVV.

About this clonotype: One end of the junction does not line up with germline, which may come from a read error. DNA for the CDR3: TGTGCCAGCAGCGTCCAGGACAGGCGAAGGGATGGCTGCACCTTC. Residues: CASSVQDRRRDGCTF. V is TRBV9 and J is TRBJ1-2; the match to TRBD1 covers 7 bases. The germline V gene has CDR1 SGDLS and CDR2 YYNGEE. The CDR3 is made up of 15 amino acids.